This record covers a single T cell receptor (beta chain). The data originate from a study of blood T cell repertoires in COVID-19. The data were produced by immunoSEQ multiplex PCR, yet TCRdb's version contains in-frame clones alone and is incomplete. The table shows around 170,000 clones, with 83% occurring only once. V lost 3 bases, J lost 2 bases, and 5 bases lay in between. This CDR3 contains 12 residues. Germline V gene sequence: CDR1 SNHLY, CDR2 FYNNEI. Sequencing was done on a sample of peripheral blood. The gene calls are TRBV2 and TRBJ2-7; D remains unclear. This clonotype was sampled from a woman aged 40-49 years with acute or convalescent COVID-19. The CDR3 protein is CASSDGPYEQYF. The CDR3 bases are TGTGCCAGCAGTGATGGGCCCTACGAGCAGTACTTC.